The next 8 T cell receptor beta chains were all read from a single sample in a study of CD4 T cells in relation to SARS-CoV-2 and coronaviruses (dated by TCRdb to about 2021). These receptors lack a known antigen. CD4+ T cells from unexposed donors were collected before the COVID-19 pandemic (2011-2018). Following 10 days of culture, the EasySep CD4+ T cell isolation kit was used to isolate CD4+ T cells. Receptor amplification or capture employed the immunoSEQ multiplex PCR assay. Drawn from immuneACCESS, this table holds only the in-frame rearrangements with V and J called that TCRdb kept. Clones are partly lost; checked studies trace under half to an unresolved V gene and leave the rest unexplained. The sample profile shows about 16,000 clones; roughly 80% of them were found once. About a tenth of the sample lies in the top ten. The sample consisted of CD4+ T cells from PBMCs, cultured in vitro. Receptors were obtained from a human donor in good health.

By its share, this clone is medium-sized. The V and J genes are TRBV10-3 and TRBJ1-5; D is unclear. This CDR3 comprises 16 residues. Germline CDR1 reads ENHRY; CDR2 reads SYGVKD. V lost 0 bases to trimming and J lost 1 base, with 10 bases between them. The CDR3 loop is CAISESIGLSNQPQHF. The CDR3 DNA sequence: TGTGCCATCAGTGAGTCGATCGGGTTGAGCAATCAGCCCCAGCATTTT.

CDR3: CASSRSRSYAYNEQFF. The CDR3 region has the DNA TGTGCCAGCTCTCGATCTCGGAGTTATGCGTACAATGAGCAGTTCTTC. The chain uses TRBV18 and TRBJ2-1; D uncertain. CDR3 size: 16 residues. Germline CDR1 is KGHSH and CDR2 is LQKENI. Trimming removed 6 bases from V and 4 bases from J, with 19 bases in between. The complete variable domain, with remaining parts taken from reference TRBV18 and TRBJ2-1, reads NAGVMQNPRHLVRRRGQEARLRCSPMKGHSHVYWYRQLPEEGLKFMVYLQKENIIDESGMPKERFSAEFPKEGPSILRIQQVVRGDSAAYFCASSRSRSYAYNEQFFGPGTRLTVL.

This chain uses TRBV28 with TRBJ1-1; 9 bases match TRBD1. V shed 7 bases, J shed 5 bases, and the junction held 11 bases outside the gene matches. Germline V CDR1 and CDR2: MDHEN, SYDVKM. The CDR3 length is 15 residues. Written as DNA, the CDR3 is TGTGCCAGCAACGTCCCCCGGGACAGGGTGACTGAAGCTTTCTTT. The encoded protein is CASNVPRDRVTEAFF.

This clone occurred once. The chain couples TRBV7-6 to TRBJ1-4; no clear D. Germline loops: CDR1 SGHVS, CDR2 FNYEAQ. The CDR3 covers 15 residues. The germline V and J ends were trimmed by 5 bases and 4 bases, with 14 bases remaining between them. The CDR3 loop reads CASSPSWRSNEKLFF. As DNA, the CDR3 is TGTGCCAGCAGCCCTTCGTGGAGGAGTAATGAAAAACTGTTTTTT.

The genes are TRBV6-4 and TRBJ2-3, with TRBD1 identical over 11 bases. Germline V lookup: CDR1 MRHNA, CDR2 SNTAGT. The CDR3 runs 15 residues. The J segment lost 4 bases and the V segment lost 5 bases, leaving 5 bases of the junction unmatched. CDR3 nucleotide sequence: TGTGCCAGCAGTACCGGACAGGGGGCTTCAGATACGCAGTATTTT. Translation gives CASSTGQGASDTQYF.

This sequence joins TRBV5-1 and TRBJ1-1, with D unclear. The CDR3 has 15 amino acids. The V and J ends lost 0 bases and 2 bases respectively, with 11 bases between them. Germline CDR1 and CDR2: SGHRS and YFSETQ. As DNA, the CDR3 is TGCGCCAGCAGCTTGGAGCCACTCCAAAACACTGAAGCTTTCTTT. It yields the protein CASSLEPLQNTEAFF.

V gene TRBV5-4 combines with J gene TRBJ1-1; no reliable D call. The CDR3 is 14 residues long. The germline gives CDR1 SGHNT, CDR2 YYREEE (reference sequence). V was pared by 2 bases and J by 0 bases, with 8 bases between. CDR3 DNA sequence: TGTGCCAGCAGCTTAGGAGGATTGAACACTGAAGCTTTCTTT. It yields the protein CASSLGGLNTEAFF.

The chain combines TRBV13 with TRBJ2-1, with D possibly matching TRBD2 (5 bases). V shed 0 bases and J shed 6 bases, with 12 bases lying between them. This CDR3 spans 15 amino acids. Germline V lookup: CDR1 PRHDT, CDR2 FYEKMQ (reference sequence). The CDR3 sequence is CASSLGGSVGNEQFF. The CDR3 DNA follows: TGTGCCAGCAGCTTAGGTGGGAGTGTAGGCAATGAGCAGTTCTTC.